Sequencing of this T cell receptor (beta chain) was carried out in a study of blood T cell repertoires in COVID-19. At the level of the study: Some COVID-19 samples were acute and others convalescent; all came from the United States, Italy and Spain. Sample material is recorded as cDNA or gDNA derived from T cells, B-cell-depleted T cells, or PBMCs.

The CDR3 covers 14 residues. Germline V gene sequence: CDR1 MNHEY, CDR2 SVGAGI. J gave up 5 bases and V 8 bases, and 8 bases lay outside the gene matches. Authors' analysis steps: Amplification with reference gene primers provided the estimates of nucleated cell counts. Measured with immunoSEQ multiplex PCR; TCRdb has only the in-frame clones, and not every one. The DNA was the basis for D and trimming; V, J and clone size are from that table. This table holds some 200,000 clones, less than 90% found once. Material: peripheral blood. This receptor was obtained from an older man with acute or convalescent COVID-19. This sequence joins TRBV6-5 and TRBJ2-5; 10 positions agree with TRBD2. CDR3 DNA: TGTGCCAGCGGGGATAGCGGGAGGTCGGAGACCCAGTACTTC. Translation gives CASGDSGRSETQYF.